The 20 T cell receptor beta chains reported below all come from one sample, sequenced in a study of blood T cell repertoires in COVID-19. TCRdb keeps only in-frame clones here, not all; method: immunoSEQ multiplex PCR. The sample records some 150,000 clones, less than 90% being singletons. The sample was PBMCs or T cells enriched from blood (not recorded which). Every receptor here comes from a woman aged 45-65 years who had recovered from COVID-19.

The chain couples TRBV7-3 to TRBJ2-7; 10 positions match TRBD2. This CDR3 has 15 amino acids. The ends lost 4 bases at V and 3 bases at J; junction bases unmatched: 6. In germline, CDR1 is SGHTA, CDR2 FQGTGA. CDR3 DNA: TGTGCCAGCAGCTACATAGCGGGGGGCCGCTACGAGCAGTACGTC. Translated, it gives CASSYIAGGRYEQYV.

The rearrangement links TRBV6-5 to TRBJ1-4; D gene uncertain. The CDR3 contains 12 residues. Germline CDR1 is MNHEY and CDR2 is SVGAGI. Trimming removed 5 bases at V and 14 bases at J, with 15 bases between. CDR3 coding DNA: TGTGCCAGCAGTAGGACCCAAAAGCGGCTGTTTTTT. As protein: CASSRTQKRLFF.

This chain connects TRBV2 to TRBJ1-6, with D maybe TRBD1 (6 bases). The CDR3 contains 13 residues. Germline CDR1 SNHLY, CDR2 FYNNEI. V lost 8 bases to trimming and J lost 10 bases, with 15 bases between them. The CDR3 reads CASFAEGESPLHF. The CDR3 DNA sequence: TGTGCCAGCTTCGCAGAGGGGGAATCACCCCTCCACTTT.

The CDR3 bases are TGTGCCAGTAGTATATCAGGCAAAAACTATGGCTACACCTTC. Its protein product is CASSISGKNYGYTF. The chain is built from TRBV19 and TRBJ1-2; D remains unclear. In germline, CDR1 is LNHDA, CDR2 SQIVND (reference sequence). The CDR3 is made up of 14 amino acids. Trimming removed 2 bases at V and 2 bases at J, with 9 bases between.

J is TRBJ1-4 and V is TRBV5-1; D perhaps matches TRBD1 (6 bases). This CDR3 comprises 14 residues. Trimming took off 0 bases at V and 10 bases at J, with 13 bases between the two ends. In germline, CDR1 is SGHRS, CDR2 YFSETQ. The CDR3 nucleotides are TGCGCCAGCAGCTTGGCTGAAAGGGGGGGAAAACTGTTTTTT. Protein: CASSLAERGGKLFF.

DNA of the CDR3: TGCGCCAGCAGCCTCCCTTGGGACAACAGGGGCTACACCTTC. Residues: CASSLPWDNRGYTF. The V gene is TRBV4-1, the J gene TRBJ1-2; D is perhaps TRBD1 (6 bases). The V end lost 4 bases, the J end lost 8 bases, and 17 bases lay between the germline ends. CDR1 and CDR2 (germline): MGHRA, YSYEKL. The CDR3 totals 14 residues.

The chain recombines TRBV7-8 with TRBJ1-4; no firm D call. There are 13 residues in the CDR3. CDR1 is SGHVS, CDR2 FQNEAQ, per germline. Trimming removed 1 base from V and 8 bases from J, with 8 bases in between. CDR3 bases: TGTGCCAGCAGCTTAGGATTAGCAGAAAAACTGTTTTTT. This codes for CASSLGLAEKLFF.

This chain connects TRBV7-8 to TRBJ2-1; D unresolved. The length of the CDR3 is 14 residues. The germline V gene has CDR1 SGHVS and CDR2 FQNEAQ. Trimming left V 0 bases short and J 2 bases short, with 5 bases between. CDR3 sequence reads: CASSLAFTYNEQFF. Here the CDR3 DNA reads TGTGCCAGCAGCTTAGCGTTCACCTACAATGAGCAGTTCTTC. Full variable domain (outside the CDR3, taken from reference TRBV7-8 and TRBJ2-1): GAGVSQSPRYKVAKRGQDVALRCDPISGHVSLFWYQQALGQGPEFLTYFQNEAQLDKSGLPSDRFFAERPEGSVSTLKIQRTQQEDSAVYLCASSLAFTYNEQFFGPGTRLTVL.

The chain links TRBV2 to TRBJ1-5, with D hard to call. This CDR3 is built from 13 residues. Germline values: CDR1 SNHLY, CDR2 FYNNEI. The V gene lost 3 bases and the J gene lost 4 bases, with 7 bases spanning the gap. The CDR3 loop reads CASSETTNQPQHF. The CDR3 bases are TGTGCCAGCAGTGAGACAACAAATCAGCCCCAGCATTTT.

This clone was found a few times. CDR3 residues: CASSQTERGYTF. The CDR3 DNA follows: TGTGCCAGCAGCCAAACGGAGCGCGGCTACACCTTC. The chain couples TRBV3-1 (or the pseudogene TRBV3-2) to TRBJ1-2; no reliable D call. Per germline, CDR1 LGHDT and CDR2 YNNKEL (reference sequence). The CDR3 length is 12 residues. Trimming took off 2 bases at V and 8 bases at J, with 9 bases between the two ends.

This chain connects TRBV5-1 to TRBJ2-1; 12 nucleotides align to TRBD2. Trimming cost V 5 bases and J 9 bases; bases outside gene matches: 9. Germline values: CDR1 SGHRS, CDR2 YFSETQ. The CDR3 spans 15 residues. The CDR3 bases are TGCGCCAGCAGGGACGGACTAGCGGGATTGGTTGAGCAGTTCTTC. This sequence encodes CASRDGLAGLVEQFF. Together with reference TRBV5-1 and TRBJ2-1, the CDR3 gives the full variable domain: KAGVTQTPRYLIKTRGQQVTLSCSPISGHRSVSWYQQTPGQGLQFLFEYFSETQRNKGNFPGRFSGRQFSNSRSEMNVSTLELGDSALYLCASRDGLAGLVEQFFGPGTRLTVL.

The rearrangement uses TRBV30 and TRBJ1-4; a possible D gene is TRBD1 (5 bases). V shed 1 base and J shed 7 bases, with 13 bases lying between them. There are 14 residues in the CDR3. In germline, CDR1 is GTSNPN, CDR2 SVGIG (reference sequence). The CDR3 DNA reads as TGTGCCTGGAGTGGGTTCTTGCAGGGTGAAAAACTGTTTTTT. Protein: CAWSGFLQGEKLFF.

The rearrangement uses TRBV10-1 and TRBJ1-4; the D is unclear. Looked up from germline, CDR1 is WNHNN and CDR2 is SYGVQD (reference sequence). CDR3 size: 14 residues. The V end lost 3 bases, the J end lost 7 bases, and 12 bases lay between the germline ends. The CDR3 nucleotides are TGCGCCAGCAGTGATGGCAGGCGAACTGAAAAACTGTTTTTT. This encodes CASSDGRRTEKLFF.

This clone showed up just a few times. This chain links TRBV6-2 or TRBV6-3 with TRBJ1-2, with TRBD1 matching over 7 bases. The CDR3 has 15 residues. From germline, CDR1 is MNHEY and CDR2 SVGEGT. Trimming cost V 4 bases and J 3 bases; bases outside gene matches: 8. For the CDR3, the DNA is TGTGCCAGCAGTTTGGGACAGAACGACTACTATGGCTACACCTTC. Its protein product is CASSLGQNDYYGYTF.

The genes are TRBV5-1 and TRBJ1-1; D may be TRBD1 (6 bases). V was shortened by 1 base and J by 3 bases, with 19 bases between the two germline ends. The CDR3 runs to 17 residues. The germline gives CDR1 SGHRS, CDR2 YFSETQ. The CDR3, as DNA: TGCGCCAGCAGCTTGTGGGGCAGGGGTGGTTTGGACACTGAAGCTTTCTTT. Its translation: CASSLWGRGGLDTEAFF.

V usage is TRBV6-5 and J usage is TRBJ1-1, with 7 bases matching TRBD1. This CDR3 spans 14 amino acids. Germline values: CDR1 MNHEY, CDR2 SVGAGI. V shed 6 bases, J shed 1 base, and the junction held 5 bases outside the gene matches. In DNA, the CDR3 is TGTGCCAGCAGCCAATGGACAGGGAACACTGAAGCTTTCTTT. As protein: CASSQWTGNTEAFF.

The V gene is TRBV19, the J gene TRBJ1-2; D might be TRBD1 (5 bases). Per germline, CDR1 LNHDA and CDR2 SQIVND (reference sequence). The CDR3 runs 14 residues. V was trimmed by 8 bases and J by 2 bases, leaving 15 bases between them. The CDR3 sequence: CASLSLQDNYGYTF. Here the CDR3 DNA reads TGTGCCAGTCTCTCTCTACAGGACAACTATGGCTACACCTTC.

The gene calls are TRBV11-2 and TRBJ2-3; TRBD1 matches 7 bases. The J segment lost 0 bases and the V segment lost 5 bases, leaving 8 bases of the junction unmatched. Germline V gene lookup returns CDR1 SGHAT and CDR2 FQNNGV. This CDR3 comprises 16 residues. In DNA form, the CDR3 reads TGTGCCAGCAGCCCGACAGGGCCTACTAGCACAGATACGCAGTATTTT. It specifies CASSPTGPTSTDTQYF.

The chain carries TRBV5-4 and TRBJ1-2; tentative D call: TRBD1 (6 bases). The ends were cut back, 3 bases at V and 8 bases at J, with 11 bases in the middle. CDR1 and CDR2 (germline): SGHNT, YYREEE (reference sequence). The CDR3 consists of 12 residues. CDR3 in amino acids: CASSYYGGGYTF. CDR3 sequence (DNA): TGTGCCAGCAGCTACTATGGGGGCGGCTACACCTTC.

This chain uses TRBV15 with TRBJ1-3, with D unresolved. Germline V gene data show CDR1 as LNHNV and CDR2 as YYDKDF (reference sequence). V was clipped by 5 bases and J by 4 bases, with 15 bases between them. This CDR3 contains 15 residues. CDR3 sequence (DNA): TGTGCCACCAGCCCAGGAGGTAGGGCCGGAAACACCATATATTTT. Its translation: CATSPGGRAGNTIYF.